What follows are 26 T cell receptor beta chains derived from one specimen sequenced in a study of blood T cell repertoires in COVID-19. Using immunoSEQ multiplex PCR, the repertoire was profiled, and TCRdb retains in-frame clones only, with some absent. The sample yields approximately 44,000 clones, approximately 90% seen once. The sample consisted of peripheral blood. These TCRs come from a man between 60 and 70 years old with active COVID-19.

This CDR3 is CASGQGSTNEQYF. In DNA form, the CDR3 reads TGTGCCAGCGGACAGGGTTCGACCAACGAGCAGTACTTC. V gene TRBV2 combines with J gene TRBJ2-7, with TRBD1 matching over 8 bases. The CDR3 is made up of 13 amino acids. CDR1 is SNHLY, CDR2 FYNNEI, per germline. V was clipped by 8 bases and J by 5 bases; unmatched bases: 8.

The genes are TRBV5-4 and TRBJ1-3, with D possibly TRBD1 on 5 matching bases. Deletions cut 7 bases from V and 8 bases from J, with 16 bases between. The CDR3 length is 13 residues. Germline V gene sequence: CDR1 SGHNT, CDR2 YYREEE (reference sequence). CDR3 in DNA: TGTGCCAGCGGCACGGGCATACAGGACACCATATATTTT. Its protein is CASGTGIQDTIYF.

The rearrangement links TRBV28 to TRBJ2-5; the match to TRBD1 covers 7 bases. The CDR3 runs 15 residues. J was trimmed by 7 bases and V by 6 bases; bases with no gene match: 14. Per germline, CDR1 MDHEN and CDR2 SYDVKM. CDR3 sequence: CASSPTDRDPRTQYF. The CDR3 bases are TGTGCCAGCAGCCCCACTGACAGGGATCCCAGGACCCAGTACTTC.

CDR3 DNA sequence: TGTGCCAGCAGCGTAATTGCAGGCTCCTACAATGAGCAGTTCTTC. It codes for CASSVIAGSYNEQFF. The gene calls are TRBV9 and TRBJ2-1; D is ambiguous. CDR3 length: 15 amino acids. Germline V gene data show CDR1 as SGDLS and CDR2 as YYNGEE. Trimming shortened V by 1 base and J by 0 bases, and 8 bases separated the two germline ends.

V usage is TRBV24-1 and J usage is TRBJ2-3, with a tentative D call TRBD2 (6 bases). The V gene lost 6 bases and the J gene lost 4 bases, with 16 bases spanning the gap. Germline CDR1 is KGHDR and CDR2 is SFDVKD. The CDR3 loop spans 15 amino acids. In nucleotides, the CDR3 is TGTGCCACCAGTAGCACTAGCCTTTACCCAGATACGCAGTATTTT. It codes for CATSSTSLYPDTQYF.

In DNA, the CDR3 is TGTGCCAGTAGTATGGGACAGGGGAACACTGAAGCTTTCTTT. The encoded protein is CASSMGQGNTEAFF. The chain carries TRBV19 and TRBJ1-1, with 9 bases aligning to TRBD1. Germline CDR1 and CDR2: LNHDA and SQIVND (reference sequence). The CDR3 is 14 amino acids. With V trimmed by 3 bases and J by 1 base, 0 bases remained unmatched.

The chain carries TRBV4-1 and TRBJ1-2, with TRBD1 matching 7 bases. CDR1 MGHRA and CDR2 YSYEKL come from the germline V gene. Germline trimming cut 4 bases from V and 3 bases from J; bases unmatched to any gene: 5. The CDR3 runs to 14 residues. The CDR3, as DNA: TGCGCCAGCAGCCGAGGACAGGAGGACTATGGCTACACCTTC. It encodes CASSRGQEDYGYTF.

This clone is labeled as medium-sized. The chain couples TRBV7-9 to TRBJ2-3; D gene ambiguous. Trimming shortened V by 5 bases and J by 4 bases, and 13 bases separated the two germline ends. This CDR3 has 14 amino acids. CDR1 is SEHNR, CDR2 FQNEAQ, per germline (reference sequence). The CDR3 sequence: CASSPPRSADTQYF. For the CDR3, the DNA is TGTGCCAGCAGCCCCCCCAGGTCCGCAGATACGCAGTATTTT.

The chain is built from TRBV7-2 and TRBJ2-4, with D possibly TRBD2 on 5 matching bases. CDR3 size: 14 residues. From germline, CDR1 is SGHTA and CDR2 FQGNSA. Trimming removed 2 bases at V and 8 bases at J, with 13 bases between. The CDR3 region is CASSLISERDIQYF. As DNA, the CDR3 is TGTGCCAGCAGCTTAATTTCGGAGAGGGACATTCAGTACTTC.

The chain has TRBV5-1 and TRBJ2-2; 11 bases match TRBD2. The germline V gene encodes CDR1 SGHRS and CDR2 YFSETQ. Germline trimming cut 1 base from V and 5 bases from J; bases unmatched to any gene: 1. The CDR3 has 15 residues. The CDR3 nucleotides read TGCGCCAGCAGCTTGACTAGCGGGAGAACCGGGGAGCTGTTTTTT. It yields the protein CASSLTSGRTGELFF.

J is TRBJ1-1 and V is TRBV5-4, with unresolved D. Trimming shortened V by 4 bases and J by 1 base, and 8 bases separated the two germline ends. The CDR3 has 13 amino acids. Germline CDR1 and CDR2: SGHNT and YYREEE (reference sequence). The CDR3 nucleotides are TGTGCCAGCAGCCCGCGAAAGAACACTGAAGCTTTCTTT. Translation gives CASSPRKNTEAFF.

The chain links TRBV10-2 to TRBJ1-1, with a tentative D call TRBD1 (6 bases). Trimming removed 8 bases at V and 11 bases at J, with 15 bases between. Per germline, CDR1 WSHSY and CDR2 SAAADI. This CDR3 has 11 amino acids. CDR3 amino acids: CASLQGEEAFF. For the CDR3, the DNA is TGCGCCAGCCTACAGGGAGAAGAGGCTTTCTTT.

This sequence joins TRBV19 and TRBJ2-6; 7 nucleotides match TRBD1. The ends lost 7 bases at V and 1 base at J; junction bases unmatched: 7. The CDR3 spans 16 residues. Per germline, CDR1 LNHDA and CDR2 SQIVND (reference sequence). CDR3 sequence reads: CASTETDRSGANVLTF. CDR3 in DNA: TGTGCCAGTACCGAAACGGACAGGTCTGGGGCCAACGTCCTGACTTTC.

The J gene is TRBJ2-1, the V gene TRBV21-1; the D call TRBD1 from the table was never checked on the DNA. TRBV21-1 is termed a pseudogene. The CDR3 covers 15 residues. The CDR3 region is CASSRAGQGMNEQFF. CDR3 DNA: TGTGCCAGCAGCAGAGCAGGACAGGGGATGAATGAGCAGTTCTTC.

The chain links TRBV18 to TRBJ1-2, with 7 bases matching TRBD1. The length of the CDR3 is 16 residues. The V and J ends lost 0 bases and 3 bases, in that order; junction bases with no gene match: 7. Germline CDR1 KGHSH, CDR2 LQKENI. CDR3 residues: CASSPPRFDRDYGYTF. In nucleotides, the CDR3 is TGTGCCAGCTCACCACCGAGGTTCGACAGGGACTATGGCTACACCTTC.

This clone was seen once. V and J are TRBV6-2 or TRBV6-3 and TRBJ2-5, with D maybe TRBD2 (6 bases). V lost 5 bases, J lost 4 bases, and 23 bases lay in between. CDR1 and CDR2 (germline): MNHEY, SVGEGT. This CDR3 contains 17 residues. CDR3 sequence: CASSTSAGRLAPETQYF. In nucleotides, the CDR3 is TGTGCCAGCAGTACCAGCGCGGGACGTTTAGCGCCAGAGACCCAGTACTTC.

The chain has TRBV4-1 and TRBJ2-3; 10 bases match TRBD2. Trimming cost V 0 bases and J 5 bases; bases outside gene matches: 8. The CDR3 contains 17 residues. Germline CDR1 MGHRA, CDR2 YSYEKL. The CDR3 DNA sequence: TGCGCCAGCAGCCAAGACCCTCTAGCGGGAGAAGGAGATACGCAGTATTTT. Its protein product is CASSQDPLAGEGDTQYF.

The chain employs TRBV6-6 and TRBJ1-1, with 9 bases lining up with TRBD1. Per germline, CDR1 MNHNY and CDR2 SVGAGI (reference sequence). The CDR3 is made up of 15 amino acids. Trimming at V came to 2 bases and at J to 5 bases, leaving 6 bases not matched to a gene. CDR3 bases: TGTGCCAGCAGTTACCCAGACAGGGGGGGTACTGAAGCTTTCTTT. It specifies CASSYPDRGGTEAFF.

The gene calls are TRBV7-3 and TRBJ2-3, with unresolved D. Germline V gene lookup returns CDR1 SGHTA and CDR2 FQGTGA. V lost 2 bases and J lost 4, with 7 bases in between. The CDR3 runs to 13 residues. Here the CDR3 reads CASSLATADTQYF. DNA of the CDR3: TGTGCCAGCAGCTTAGCCACAGCAGATACGCAGTATTTT.

The CDR3 region has the DNA TGCGCCAGCAGCCAGGGGACATTAGCTAATGAAAAACTGTTTTTT. Residues: CASSQGTLANEKLFF. The chain carries TRBV4-3 and TRBJ1-4; D might be TRBD1 (6 bases). Trimming shortened V by 3 bases and J by 3 bases, and 11 bases separated the two germline ends. CDR1 and CDR2 (germline): LGHNA, YSLEER. The CDR3 has 15 amino acids.

This clone was observed once. V and J are TRBV21-1 and TRBJ2-1; the table's D call, TRBD2, was not checked against the DNA. TRBV21-1 is tagged as a pseudogene. The CDR3 has 14 residues. The CDR3 region has the DNA TGTGCCACCCCCCCGGGAAACACCTACAATGAGCAGTTCTTC. Amino acid sequence: CATPPGNTYNEQFF.

This chain links TRBV7-9 with TRBJ1-3, with 8 bases matching TRBD1. Germline CDR1 SEHNR, CDR2 FQNEAQ (reference sequence). This CDR3 comprises 15 residues. With V trimmed by 5 bases and J by 3 bases, 6 bases remained unmatched. The CDR3 loop is CASSRGQGDGNTIYF. In DNA, the CDR3 is TGTGCCAGCAGCCGAGGACAGGGAGATGGAAACACCATATATTTT.

This clone was detected once. The V call is TRBV19, the J call TRBJ2-7; TRBD2 matches at 7 bases. The CDR3 loop spans 14 amino acids. From germline, CDR1 is LNHDA and CDR2 SQIVND (reference sequence). V was clipped by 3 bases and J by 4 bases; unmatched bases: 6. Here the CDR3 DNA reads TGTGCCAGTAGTATCGGGGGAGGGCCGTACGAGCAGTACTTC. This sequence encodes CASSIGGGPYEQYF.

The V call is TRBV6-1, the J call TRBJ2-1, with TRBD2 matching over 11 bases. CDR1 and CDR2 (germline): MNHNS, SASEGT. V trimming: 7 bases; J trimming: 4 bases; junction bases outside the gene matches: 6. The CDR3 extends over 15 amino acids. CDR3 DNA sequence: TGTGCCAGCACCCAAAGGACTAGCGGGTACAATGAGCAGTTCTTC. This sequence encodes CASTQRTSGYNEQFF.

This sequence joins TRBV19 and TRBJ1-2; a possible D gene is TRBD1 (5 bases). CDR3 size: 15 residues. Germline values: CDR1 LNHDA, CDR2 SQIVND (reference sequence). V lost 5 bases to trimming and J lost 4 bases, with 17 bases between them. CDR3 bases: TGTGCCAGTAGTCCGTACGGGGGGGAGAGCTATGGCTACACCTTC. Its translation is CASSPYGGESYGYTF.

V and J are TRBV4-2 and TRBJ2-7, with TRBD2 identical over 9 bases. Germline trimming cut 0 bases from V and 4 bases from J; bases unmatched to any gene: 7. Germline V gene data show CDR1 as LGHNA and CDR2 as YNFKEQ. The length of the CDR3 is 16 residues. CDR3 sequence reads: CASSQELAGLFYEQYF. CDR3 nucleotide sequence: TGTGCCAGCAGCCAAGAACTAGCGGGTCTCTTTTACGAGCAGTACTTC.